These 5 T cell receptor beta chains were sequenced from one sample in a study of blood T cells in healthy people across ages. A second PCR, run for about 7 to 11 cycles, used a sample-barcoded 5' primer plus a J-beta primer mix. TCRdb called the 5' RACE reads again in MiXCR, with one record for every CDR3 protein. The sample has roughly 900,000 distinct CDR3 sequences, 45% to 50% seen once; the top ten hold roughly 13%. Sequenced input: blood. These receptors all come from a man under 40 in good health.

This chain's CDR3 is CASSQGFDQPQHF. The DNA for the CDR3 is TGCGCCAGCAGCCAAGGGTTTGATCAGCCCCAGCATTTT. The chain is built from TRBV4-3 and TRBJ1-5; D is unclear. Per germline, CDR1 LGHNA and CDR2 YSLEER. The CDR3 is 13 residues long. The V and J ends lost 1 base and 5 bases respectively, with 6 bases between them.

This clonotype was seen more than once but under ten times. The chain joins TRBV10-3 to TRBJ2-1, with TRBD2 identical over 10 bases. The V gene's germline CDR1 is ENHRY and CDR2 SYGVKD. The CDR3 runs to 16 residues. Trimming took 2 bases from V and 4 from J; bases not matched to a gene: 5. CDR3 DNA sequence: TGTGCCATCAGTGAGCCGCTAGCGGGGGTTTACAATGAGCAGTTCTTC. Its translation is CAISEPLAGVYNEQFF.

This chain joins TRBV3-1 and TRBJ2-2; tentatively, D is TRBD2 (6 bases). The germline V and J ends were trimmed by 1 base and 0 bases, with 9 bases remaining between them. The CDR3 loop spans 16 amino acids. Per germline, CDR1 LGHDT and CDR2 YNNKEL (reference sequence). The CDR3 DNA sequence: TGTGCCAGCAGCCAAGTCGGCGGGGCGAACACCGGGGAGCTGTTTTTT. Residues: CASSQVGGANTGELFF.

This chain links TRBV10-3 with TRBJ2-2, with 11 bases lining up with TRBD2. The ends lost 6 bases at V and 4 bases at J; junction bases unmatched: 7. Per germline, CDR1 ENHRY and CDR2 SYGVKD. The CDR3 totals 16 residues. Written as DNA, the CDR3 is TGTGCCATCAGGATTCTAGCGGGAGGTTCCACCGGGGAGCTGTTTTTT. Translation gives CAIRILAGGSTGELFF.

This clonotype was seen once. The rearrangement joins TRBV3-1 to TRBJ2-1, with 11 bases identical to TRBD2. CDR1 is LGHDT and CDR2 is YNNKEL in the germline V gene (reference sequence). V was clipped by 3 bases and J by 0 bases; unmatched bases: 4. The CDR3 runs 17 residues. CDR3 region: CASSHLAGGHSYNEQFF. The CDR3, as DNA: TGTGCCAGCAGCCATTTAGCGGGGGGGCACTCCTACAATGAGCAGTTCTTC.